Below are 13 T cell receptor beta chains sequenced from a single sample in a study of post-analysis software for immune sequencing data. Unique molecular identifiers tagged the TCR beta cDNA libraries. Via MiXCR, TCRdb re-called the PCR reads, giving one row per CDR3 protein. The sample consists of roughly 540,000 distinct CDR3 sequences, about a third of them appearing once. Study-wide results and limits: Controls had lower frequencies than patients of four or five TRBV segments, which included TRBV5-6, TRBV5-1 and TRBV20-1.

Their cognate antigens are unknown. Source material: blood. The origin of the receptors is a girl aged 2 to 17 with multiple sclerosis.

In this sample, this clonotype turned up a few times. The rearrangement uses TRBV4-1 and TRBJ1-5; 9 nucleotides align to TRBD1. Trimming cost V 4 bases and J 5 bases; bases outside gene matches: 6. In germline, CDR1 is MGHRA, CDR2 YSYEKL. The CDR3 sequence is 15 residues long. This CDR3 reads CASSPTGGEYQPQHF. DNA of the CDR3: TGCGCCAGCAGCCCAACAGGGGGCGAATATCAGCCCCAGCATTTT.

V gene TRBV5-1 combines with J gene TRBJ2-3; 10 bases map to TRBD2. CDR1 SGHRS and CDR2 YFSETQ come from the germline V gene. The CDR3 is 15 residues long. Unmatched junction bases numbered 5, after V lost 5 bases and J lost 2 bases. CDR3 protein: CASRPLAGVTDTQYF. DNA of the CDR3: TGCGCCAGCAGGCCTCTAGCGGGGGTCACAGATACGCAGTATTTT.

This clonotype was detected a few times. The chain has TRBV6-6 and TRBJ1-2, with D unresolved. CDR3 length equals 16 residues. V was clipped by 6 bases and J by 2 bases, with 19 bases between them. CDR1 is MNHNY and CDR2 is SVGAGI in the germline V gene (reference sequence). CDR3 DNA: TGTGCCAGCAGCTCCCAGATCGGGAGACTCAACTATGGCTACACCTTC. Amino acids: CASSSQIGRLNYGYTF.

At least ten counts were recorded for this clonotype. In DNA, the CDR3 is TGCAGTGCAAGCCCTACGGGGGCCCGACAAGAGACCCAGTACTTC. Amino acids: CSASPTGARQETQYF. The chain couples TRBV20-1 to TRBJ2-5; D tentatively fits TRBD1 or TRBD2 (6 bases each). Looked up from germline, CDR1 is DFQATT and CDR2 is SNEGSKA (reference sequence). The CDR3 contains 15 residues. Trimming removed 6 bases from V and 2 bases from J, with 19 bases in between.

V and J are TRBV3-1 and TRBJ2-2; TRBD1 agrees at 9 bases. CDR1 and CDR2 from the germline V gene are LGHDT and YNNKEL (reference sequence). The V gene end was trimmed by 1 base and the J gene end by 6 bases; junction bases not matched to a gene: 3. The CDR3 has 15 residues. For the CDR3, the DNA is TGTGCCAGCAGCCAAGGGACAGGGGTCCCCGGGGAGCTGTTTTTT. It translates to CASSQGTGVPGELFF.

CDR3 sequence: CASSFPDRDRGSYEQYF. DNA for the CDR3: TGTGCCAGCAGCTTCCCGGACCGGGACAGGGGGTCCTACGAGCAGTACTTC. J is TRBJ2-7 and V is TRBV7-2; 11 nucleotides agree with TRBD1. CDR3 length: 17 residues. Per germline, CDR1 SGHTA and CDR2 FQGNSA. V lost 3 bases and J lost 1; bases outside the gene matches: 8.

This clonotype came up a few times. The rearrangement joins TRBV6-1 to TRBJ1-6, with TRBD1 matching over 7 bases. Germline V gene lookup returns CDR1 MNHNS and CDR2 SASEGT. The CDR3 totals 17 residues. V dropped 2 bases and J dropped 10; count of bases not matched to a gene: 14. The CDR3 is CASSELTGVSWGSPLHF. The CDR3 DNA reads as TGTGCCAGCAGTGAACTCACAGGGGTATCGTGGGGATCACCCCTCCACTTT.

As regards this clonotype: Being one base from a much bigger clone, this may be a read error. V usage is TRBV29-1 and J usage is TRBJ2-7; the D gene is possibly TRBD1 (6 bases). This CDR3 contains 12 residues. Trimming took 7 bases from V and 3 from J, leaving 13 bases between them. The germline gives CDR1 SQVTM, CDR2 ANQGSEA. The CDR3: CSGVTGYYEQYF. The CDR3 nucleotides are TGCAGCGGTGTGACAGGTTACTACGAGCAGTACTTC.

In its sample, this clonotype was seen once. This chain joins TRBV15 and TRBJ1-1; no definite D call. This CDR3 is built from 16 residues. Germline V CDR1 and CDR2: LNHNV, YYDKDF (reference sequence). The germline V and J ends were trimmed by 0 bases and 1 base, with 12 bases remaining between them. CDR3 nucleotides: TGTGCCACCAGCAGAGATCGGCCAGATAAGAACACTGAAGCTTTCTTT. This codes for CATSRDRPDKNTEAFF.

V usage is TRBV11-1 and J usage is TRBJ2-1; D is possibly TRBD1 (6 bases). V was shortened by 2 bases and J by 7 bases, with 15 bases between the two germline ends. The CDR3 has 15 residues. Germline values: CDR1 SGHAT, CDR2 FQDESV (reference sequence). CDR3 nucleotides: TGTGCCAGCAGCTTACTGGGGGCAGAGGTAAATGAGCAGTTCTTC. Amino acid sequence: CASSLLGAEVNEQFF.

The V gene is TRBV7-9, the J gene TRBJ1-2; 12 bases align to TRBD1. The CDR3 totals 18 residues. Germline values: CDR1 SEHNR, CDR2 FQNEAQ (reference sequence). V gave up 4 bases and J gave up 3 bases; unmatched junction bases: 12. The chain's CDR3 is CASSSTGTGGARDYGYTF. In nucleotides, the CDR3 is TGTGCCAGCAGCTCTACCGGGACAGGGGGCGCCCGGGACTATGGCTACACCTTC.

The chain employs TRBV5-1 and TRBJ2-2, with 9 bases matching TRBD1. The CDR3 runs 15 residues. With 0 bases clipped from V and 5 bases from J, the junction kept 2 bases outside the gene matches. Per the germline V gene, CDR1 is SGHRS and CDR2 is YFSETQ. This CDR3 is CASSLGDRGTGELFF. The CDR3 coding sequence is TGCGCCAGCAGCTTGGGAGACAGGGGGACCGGGGAGCTGTTTTTT.

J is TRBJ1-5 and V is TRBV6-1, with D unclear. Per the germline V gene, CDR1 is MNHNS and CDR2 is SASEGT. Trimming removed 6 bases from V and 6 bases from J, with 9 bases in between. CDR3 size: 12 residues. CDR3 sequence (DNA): TGTGCCAGCAGGACGGGCGGTCAGCCCCAGCATTTT. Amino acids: CASRTGGQPQHF.